This TCR beta chain was recorded in a study of CD8+CD57+ T cells in acquired aplastic anemia. Overall study context: Roughly 3.2 ug was the average amount of DNA from sorted CD4+ and CD8+ cells.

The study profiled TCR beta VDJ and CDR3 using genomic DNA as template. MiXCR was run by TCRdb on the reads, yielding one entry per CDR3 protein. The sample shows about 150,000 distinct CDR3 sequences, more than 45% of them seen only once. CDR3 length equals 13 residues. CDR1 SGHVS and CDR2 FQNEAQ come from the germline V gene. V was clipped by 2 bases and J by 7 bases, with 8 bases between them. This clonotype was picked up one time. The sequenced patients had an expansion of CD8+CD57+ cells seen by flow cytometry. This chain links TRBV7-8 with TRBJ2-2; D is ambiguous. Material: sorted CD4+, CD8+, or CD8+CD57+ T cells (not recorded which) from PBMCs. This sequence was found in a human donor with aplastic anemia. The CDR3 here is CASSLKLGGELFF. DNA for the CDR3: TGTGCCAGCAGCTTAAAGCTGGGCGGGGAGCTGTTTTTT. The variable domain in full, completed from reference TRBV7-8 and TRBJ2-2, reads GAGVSQSPRYKVAKRGQDVALRCDPISGHVSLFWYQQALGQGPEFLTYFQNEAQLDKSGLPSDRFFAERPEGSVSTLKIQRTQQEDSAVYLCASSLKLGGELFFGEGSRLTVL.